This T cell receptor (beta chain) was identified in a study of graft-versus-host responses after intestinal transplantation. Across the study: As for transplant type, recipients had multivisceral, liver-intestinal, or isolated intestinal grafts. Recipients uniformly received anti-thymocyte globulin induction, followed by tacrolimus and steroids for around 3 years.

Points on this clone: Its antigen is not known.

Study-wide points: The presence of high graft-versus-host to host-versus-graft clonal ratios in allografts characterized patients with graft-donor T cell macrochimerism. GvH clones appeared in recipient marrow, some first in ileum or blood.

The repertoire was sequenced with immunoSEQ multiplex PCR; TCRdb's copy has only in-frame clones and lacks some. This table holds around 92,000 clones, roughly 88% found once. The CDR3 contains 13 residues. Trimming at V came to 1 base and at J to 5 bases, leaving 1 base not matched to a gene. Germline V gene data show CDR1 as MGHDK and CDR2 as SYGVNS. The chain is built from TRBV25-1 and TRBJ1-2; the match to TRBD1 covers 7 bases. This sample comprised PBMCs, obtained 255 days after intestinal transplant. This sequence originates from a human patient who received an intestinal transplant, so some T cells may come from the graft donor. CDR3 residues: CASSESRGYGYTF. In DNA form, the CDR3 reads TGTGCCAGCAGTGAATCCAGGGGGTATGGCTACACCTTC.